This TCR beta chain was sequenced during a study of T cell responses to AZD1222 COVID-19 vaccine (dated by TCRdb to about 2021). At the level of the whole study: TCR sequencing was performed for 230 to 250 trial participants, of whom roughly 200 were given two doses of AZD1222 and around 25 were given two doses of MenACWY control vaccine. Trial participants were enrolled by age into 18-55, 56-69 and 70-plus year subgroups, with about 150, 28 and 57 TCR-sequenced participants respectively. General conclusions and limits of the study: The whole spike protein was spanned by vaccine-associated CD4 TCRs, and dominant responses were seen in regions 160-218 and 743-854. In the small 56-69-year group, the increase in depth fell short of significance, most likely because of low power. After two AZD1222 doses, both the breadth and the depth of spike-specific TCRs were significantly higher than at day 0 and than in MenACWY recipients. Conclusions about previously exposed vaccinees are limited because only five to seven AZD1222 recipients were SARS-CoV-2 seropositive at baseline. Because no day 14 peak-response samples were available, the repertoires could be characterized only after the peak T cell response. Participants were mostly white British and included more females than males, and it was suggested by the authors that clonal diversity may have been underestimated. Reportedly, close to half of the unique spike-specific TCRs recognized epitopes lying outside the regions that are mutated in the B.1.351 and B.1.1.7 variants.

The sample's time point label, in plain terms: about 28 days (+/-7) after the second vaccine dose. Because spike-specific TCR depth and breadth did not differ between the two schedules, AZD1222 recipients who got a second dose at roughly 4 weeks were pooled with those who got a second dose at roughly 12 weeks. The vaccinee samples were drawn from two UK trials, COV001 and COV002, one of which was a single-blind randomized controlled phase 2/3 trial testing AZD1222 (ChAdOx1 nCoV-19) in healthy adults. For TCRbeta chain sequencing, PBMC samples were collected from trial participants at day 0 and at day 28 after the second dose. The CDR3 regions of human TCRbeta chains were analyzed by immunosequencing. Under the source paper's analysis protocol: TCRs in the repertoires were compared against a reference library of SARS-CoV-2-specific TCRs that had been generated with the MIRA antigen-specificity platform. Breadth meant the fraction of unique TCRs that were SARS-CoV-2-associated, whereas depth meant the fraction of total T cells that were SARS-CoV-2-associated. Each spike-specific TCR was assigned to its reactive spike region and to a CD4 or CD8 class using the MIRA data. Log10-transformed breadth and depth values were compared by one-way ANOVA with Sidak's multiple comparisons tests. TCRdb holds this immuneACCESS table with in-frame rearrangements only. Some clones are missing; in checked studies, unresolved V genes explain under half, and the rest has no known cause. The DNA gave D and trimming, while V, J and clone size come from that table. This sample comprises approximately 170,000 clones, 94% of them detected only once. Just over 5% of the sample belongs to the ten largest clones.

As for this clone: Which antigen it targets is not known. Per-base qualities were not stored, and no clone one base away is much larger.

The specimen comprised peripheral blood, sampled 28 days after the second AZD1222 dose. The receptor was isolated from an adult who received the AZD1222 COVID-19 vaccine.

The CDR3: CASSSGGGVSGELFF. In nucleotides, the sequence is TGTGCCAGCAGCTCCGGTGGGGGAGTAAGCGGGGAGCTGTTTTTT. Recombination connected TRBV7-2 to TRBJ2-2; the D gene is possibly TRBD1 or TRBD2, each agreeing over 5 bases. V was cut back by 4 bases and J by 7 bases, leaving a gap of 16 bases between them. From the cysteine up to the phenylalanine, the CDR3 has a length of 15 residues. Kept here is only the CDR3 DNA, which spans 45 bases and is read in frame from base 1. The germline V gene specifies SGHTA as CDR1 and FQGNSA as CDR2. Where the CDR3 stops, the reference TRBV7-2 and TRBJ2-2 genes take over; the full variable domain is GAGVSQSPSNKVTEKGKDVELRCDPISGHTALYWYRQSLGQGLEFLIYFQGNSAPDKSGLPSDRFSAERTGGSVSTLTIQRTQQEDSAVYLCASSSGGGVSGELFFGEGSRLTVL.